This TCR beta chain appears in the sequencing data of a study of T cell changes during pregnancy in multiple sclerosis. TCRdb's copy holds only in-frame clones and misses some; the assay was immunoSEQ multiplex PCR. The table lists around 25,000 clones, roughly 90% of them singletons. This CDR3 region has 15 residues. CDR1 is PRHDT, CDR2 FYEKMQ, per germline (reference sequence). V gave up 2 bases and J gave up 12 bases; unmatched junction bases: 8. The sequence derives from a female donor in good health, enrolled as a control in a pregnancy study. This specimen consisted of CD8+ T cells from peripheral blood mononuclear cells, obtained in the first trimester of pregnancy. The gene calls are TRBV13 and TRBJ2-1; 12 nucleotides line up with TRBD2. The CDR3 loop is CASSLTSGGPVWQFF. In nucleotides, the CDR3 is TGTGCCAGCAGCTTAACTAGCGGGGGGCCGGTCTGGCAGTTCTTC.